The source of this T cell receptor (beta chain) is a study of T cell changes during pregnancy in multiple sclerosis. The germline V and J ends were trimmed by 5 bases and 0 bases, with 16 bases remaining between them. The CDR3 loop spans 17 amino acids. Germline CDR1 SGHTA, CDR2 FQGNSA. Sequenced by immunoSEQ multiplex PCR; TCRdb stores in-frame clones only, minus some. The sample yields about 69,000 clones, more than 85% seen once. The V gene is TRBV7-2, the J gene TRBJ1-4; the D gene is possibly TRBD1 (6 bases). This sequence was found in a female donor in good health, enrolled as a control in a pregnancy study. The sample was CD4+ T cells from peripheral blood mononuclear cells, taken in the third trimester of pregnancy. The CDR3 protein is CASSPDGQTATNEKLFF. The DNA of the CDR3 is TGTGCCAGCAGCCCAGACGGACAGACGGCAACTAATGAAAAACTGTTTTTT.